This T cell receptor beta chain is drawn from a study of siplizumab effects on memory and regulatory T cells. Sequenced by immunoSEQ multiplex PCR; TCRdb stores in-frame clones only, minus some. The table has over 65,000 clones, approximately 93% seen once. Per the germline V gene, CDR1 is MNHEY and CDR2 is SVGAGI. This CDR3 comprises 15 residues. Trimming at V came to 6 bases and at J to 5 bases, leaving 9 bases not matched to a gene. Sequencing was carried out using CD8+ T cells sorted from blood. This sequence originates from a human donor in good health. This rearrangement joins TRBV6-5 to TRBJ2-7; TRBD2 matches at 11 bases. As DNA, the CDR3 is TGTGCCAGCAGCGGGACTAGCGGACTTCTCAACGAGCAGTACTTC. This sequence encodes CASSGTSGLLNEQYF.